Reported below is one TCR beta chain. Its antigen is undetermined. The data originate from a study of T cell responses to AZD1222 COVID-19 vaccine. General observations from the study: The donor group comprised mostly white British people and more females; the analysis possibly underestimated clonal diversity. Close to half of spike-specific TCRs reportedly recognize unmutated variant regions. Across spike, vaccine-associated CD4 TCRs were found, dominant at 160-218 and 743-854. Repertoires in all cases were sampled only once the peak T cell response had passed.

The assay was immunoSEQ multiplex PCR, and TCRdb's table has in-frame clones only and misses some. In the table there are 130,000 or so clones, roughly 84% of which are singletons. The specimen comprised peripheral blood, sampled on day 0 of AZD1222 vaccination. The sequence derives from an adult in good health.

CDR3 sequence (DNA): TGTGCCAGCGCTGTCCAGGACAGGGGAGGGTCACCCCTCCACTTT. Translated: CASAVQDRGGSPLHF. The chain couples TRBV6-5 to TRBJ1-6; 9 nucleotides agree with TRBD1. The germline V gene encodes CDR1 MNHEY and CDR2 SVGAGI. The CDR3 consists of 15 residues. After removal of 8 bases from V and 10 bases from J, the junction contained 12 bases not matched to a gene.